These 8 T cell receptor beta chains were all obtained from the same sample, sequenced in a study of sequential checkpoint blockade in melanoma. Documented treatment: randomized to nivolumab then ipilimumab (arm A) or the reverse (arm B). The repertoire was sequenced with immunoSEQ multiplex PCR; TCRdb's copy has only in-frame clones and lacks some. This sample yields around 9,300 clones, of which approximately 30% are seen a single time; 20% to 25% belongs to the top ten. The sample was tumor tissue (inferred from file names), taken from a patient given nivolumab and ipilimumab in sequence. These receptors came from a human donor with melanoma.

This clone was seen only a few times. The chain is built from TRBV6-8 and TRBJ1-1, with TRBD1 as a possible D gene (5 bases). CDR3 length equals 20 residues. The ends were cut back, 6 bases at V and 0 bases at J, with 29 bases in the middle. Looked up from germline, CDR1 is MNHGY and CDR2 is SAAAGT. The CDR3 DNA reads TGTGCCAGCAGGGCAGGACAAGGGCAACTCTCACCCCGAATGAACACTGAAGCTTTCTTT. Translation gives CASRAGQGQLSPRMNTEAFF.

This clone was observed a few times. The chain joins TRBV11-3 to TRBJ2-1; D may correspond to TRBD1 or TRBD2 (6 bases each). There are 15 residues in the CDR3. Trimming left V 4 bases short and J 7 bases short, with 17 bases between. Germline CDR1 is SGHNT and CDR2 is YENEEA. The CDR3 DNA reads TGTGCCAGCAGCTCTAGGGGGGCCCTTATGAATGAGCAGTTCTTC. Translated: CASSSRGALMNEQFF.

V gene TRBV5-1 combines with J gene TRBJ1-5; TRBD1 matches 8 bases. The ends lost 0 bases at V and 6 bases at J; junction bases unmatched: 5. The germline CDR1 and CDR2 sequences are SGHRS and YFSETQ. The CDR3 loop spans 15 amino acids. In DNA form, the CDR3 reads TGCGCCAGCAGCTTGGGACAGGGGATGAGTCAGCCCCAGCATTTT. Its translation: CASSLGQGMSQPQHF.

This rearrangement joins TRBV14 to TRBJ1-2; tentatively, D is TRBD1 (6 bases). CDR3 size: 14 residues. From germline, CDR1 is SGHDN and CDR2 FVKESK. Trimming cost V 6 bases and J 4 bases, with 15 bases left between them. The CDR3 spells CASSRNRVTYGYTF. The CDR3 DNA reads TGTGCCAGCAGTCGGAACAGGGTAACCTATGGCTACACCTTC.

By sample fraction, this clone is medium-sized. The gene calls are TRBV29-1 and TRBJ1-5; D remains unclear. Germline CDR1 reads SQVTM; CDR2 reads ANQGSEA. The CDR3 extends over 12 amino acids. V dropped 6 bases and J dropped 9 bases, with 15 bases sitting between them. The CDR3 sequence is CSVSTDLGPQHF. In nucleotides, the CDR3 is TGCAGCGTATCGACTGACTTAGGGCCCCAGCATTTT.

By share, this clone counts as medium-sized (0.01 to 0.1%). This rearrangement joins TRBV6-8 to TRBJ2-7; TRBD1 aligns across 12 bases. This CDR3 spans 15 amino acids. Looked up from germline, CDR1 is MNHGY and CDR2 is SAAAGT. V was pared by 6 bases and J by 5 bases, with 8 bases of the junction left unmatched. CDR3 nucleotides: TGTGCCAGCAGCCGGGACAGGGGGCGAAGGGACGAGCAGTACGTC. Translation: CASSRDRGRRDEQYV.

This clone was recorded at least ten times. This sequence joins TRBV11-3 and TRBJ2-1; D gene ambiguous. The CDR3 has 15 residues. Deletions cut 3 bases from V and 1 base from J, with 10 bases between. Germline CDR1 SGHNT, CDR2 YENEEA. The CDR3 spells CASSLNRESYNEQFF. The CDR3 bases are TGTGCCAGCAGCTTGAATAGGGAATCCTACAATGAGCAGTTCTTC. The full variable domain, with the rest looked up from reference TRBV11-3 and TRBJ2-1, is EAGVVQSPRYKIIEKKQPVAFWCNPISGHNTLYWYLQNLGQGPELLIRYENEEAVDDSQLPKDRFSAERLKGVDSTLKIQPAELGDSAVYLCASSLNRESYNEQFFGPGTRLTVL.

The chain uses TRBV10-2 and TRBJ1-2; D ambiguous. The V end was cut by 5 bases, the J end by 4 bases, with 11 bases between. The germline V gene encodes CDR1 WSHSY and CDR2 SAAADI. This CDR3 is built from 13 residues. CDR3 amino acids: CASSNNKLYGYTF. The CDR3 nucleotides are TGCGCCAGCAGTAACAACAAACTCTATGGCTACACCTTC.